The clone carrying this T cell receptor (beta chain) was counted only a few times. The antigen is unknown. The protocol was immunoSEQ multiplex PCR, while the TCRdb copy is restricted to in-frame clones and leaves out a portion. This table holds 70,000 to 75,000 clones, roughly three quarters found once. Germline V gene lookup returns CDR1 LNHNV and CDR2 YYDKDF (reference sequence). The CDR3 contains 14 residues. V gave up 1 base and J gave up 9 bases, with 13 bases separating them. The data originate from a study of vaccination effects on CD4 cells after COVID-19. Study in general: As their vaccination, participants received two doses of either BNT162b2 or mRNA-1273. General study results and limits: The study got few convalescent patients and did not collect any early post-infection timepoints.

The ViraFEST assay expanded antigen-specific CD4+ T cells with viral peptide pools before sequencing. Once cultured for approximately ten days, the cells underwent separation to obtain CD4+ T cells. Vaccine recipients had no previous SARS-CoV-2 infection; their nucleocapsid antibodies were negative. This clonotype originated in a human donor who received a COVID-19 vaccine. Sequenced here: CD4+ T cells from PBMCs cultured with HCoV-OC43 spike peptides, sampled before COVID-19 vaccination. Subset in this sample: HCoV-OC43 spike overlapping peptide pool stimulation. The V and J genes are TRBV15 and TRBJ2-1, with D perhaps matching TRBD2 (5 bases). The CDR3 DNA reads as TGTGCCACCAGCAGAGCCGCCGAGGGATTTGAGCAGTTCTTC. It codes for CATSRAAEGFEQFF. Drawing the rest from reference TRBV15 and TRBJ2-1, the complete variable domain is DAMVIQNPRYQVTQFGKPVTLSCSQTLNHNVMYWYQQKSSQAPKLLFHYYDKDFNNEADTPDNFQSRRPNTSFCFLDIRSPGLGDTAMYLCATSRAAEGFEQFFGPGTRLTVL.